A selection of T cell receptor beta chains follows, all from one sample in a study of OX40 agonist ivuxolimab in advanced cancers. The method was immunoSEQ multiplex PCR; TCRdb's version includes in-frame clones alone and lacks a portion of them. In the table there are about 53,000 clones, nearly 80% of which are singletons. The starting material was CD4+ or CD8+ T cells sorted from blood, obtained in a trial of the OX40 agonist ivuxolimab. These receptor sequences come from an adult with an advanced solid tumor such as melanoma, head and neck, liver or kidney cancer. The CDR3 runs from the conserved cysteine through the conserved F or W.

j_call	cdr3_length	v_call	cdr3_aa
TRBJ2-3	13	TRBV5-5	CASSLATTDTQYF
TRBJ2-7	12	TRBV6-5	CASSLQGGEQYF
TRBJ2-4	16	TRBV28	CASSFATGSAKNIQYF
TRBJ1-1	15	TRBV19	CASSISGGLNTEAFF
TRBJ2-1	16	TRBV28	CASSLAGTSSYNEQFF
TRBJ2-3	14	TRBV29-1	CSVARTTGADTQYF
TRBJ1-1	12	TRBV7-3	CAQADSDTEAFF
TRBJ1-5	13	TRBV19	CASSLASNQPQHF
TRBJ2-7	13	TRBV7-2	CASSHTRSYEQYF
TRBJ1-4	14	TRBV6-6	CASNHRETNEKLFF
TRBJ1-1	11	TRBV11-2	CASSWTNRAFF
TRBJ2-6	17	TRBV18	CASSRNLNPSGANVLTF
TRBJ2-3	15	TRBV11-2	CASSLASGRADTQYF
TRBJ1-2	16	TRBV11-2	CASSSQPGTGGRGYTF
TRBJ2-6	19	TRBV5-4	CASSSRGPFRRSGANVLTF
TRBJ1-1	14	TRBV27	CASTRDSRNTEAFF
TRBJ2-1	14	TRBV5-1	CASMWDGLFGEQFF
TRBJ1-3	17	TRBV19	CASSWPGLTVAGNTIYF
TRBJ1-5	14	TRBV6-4	CASSVGGKGQPQHF
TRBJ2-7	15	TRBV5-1	CASSLQDRASYEQYF
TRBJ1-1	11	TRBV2	CASNGYTEAFF
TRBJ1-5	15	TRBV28	CASRRQGASNQPQHF
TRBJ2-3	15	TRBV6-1	CASTTQDRERDTQYF
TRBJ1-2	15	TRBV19	CASSISAGAGYGYTF
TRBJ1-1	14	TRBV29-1	CSVDWGRVNTEAFF
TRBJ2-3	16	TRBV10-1	CASSPAGTGRTDTQYF
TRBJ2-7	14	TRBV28	CAASRGTGAYEQYF
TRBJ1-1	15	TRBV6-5	CASSYRLTGNTEAFF
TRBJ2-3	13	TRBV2	CASRPGTGNTQYF
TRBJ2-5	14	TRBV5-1	CASSYSGSGETQYF
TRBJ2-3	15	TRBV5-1	CASSLVGGFTDTQYF
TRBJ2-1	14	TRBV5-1	CASYMGVGNNEQFF
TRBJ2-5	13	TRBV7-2	CASSLAVQETQYF
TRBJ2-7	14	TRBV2	CASSYRTGSFEQYF
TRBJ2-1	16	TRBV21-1	CASSKEGGGVGNEQFF
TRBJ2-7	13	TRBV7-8	CASSLGPDYEQYF
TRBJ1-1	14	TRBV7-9	CANNVGGINTEAFF
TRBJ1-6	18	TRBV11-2	CASSIKSGTRALGSPLHF
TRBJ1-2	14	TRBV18	CASSPGQGNYGYTF
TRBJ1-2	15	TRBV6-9	CASSYRTNLDYGYTF
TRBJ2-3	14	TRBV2	CASSPPSGSDTQYF
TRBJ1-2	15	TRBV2	CASSRDRVMGYGYTF
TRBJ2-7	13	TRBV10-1	CASSAAVTYEQYF
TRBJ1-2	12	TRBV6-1	CASSERQYGYTF
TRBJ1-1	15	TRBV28	CASSLDQGAAAEAFF
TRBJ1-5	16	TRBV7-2	CASSLGGLRNSQPQHF
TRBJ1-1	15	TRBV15	CATSIWAQGFTEAFF
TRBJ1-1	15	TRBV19	CASNSGGGWGTEAFF
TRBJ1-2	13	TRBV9	CASSTSGGGGYTF
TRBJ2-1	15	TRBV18	CASSPYGREGNEQFF
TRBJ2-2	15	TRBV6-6	CASTRISGFTGELFF
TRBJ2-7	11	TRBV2	CASSDFYEQYF
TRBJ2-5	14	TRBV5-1	CASSPLLAPETQYF
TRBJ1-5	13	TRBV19	CASSMGSNQPQHF
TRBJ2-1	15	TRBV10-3	CAISGPRGLNNEQFF
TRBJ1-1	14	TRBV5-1	CASSFSGENTEAFF
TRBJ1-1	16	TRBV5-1	CASSLVKGSMNTEAFF
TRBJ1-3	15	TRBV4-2	CASSQDPGWINTIYF
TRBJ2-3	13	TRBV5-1	CASSLAVGDTQYF
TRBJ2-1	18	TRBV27	CASSWGLAGMKSYNEQFF